The source of this TCR beta chain is a study of control samples from healthy donors and cancer patients. Repertoires were generated with immunoSEQ multiplex PCR, while TCRdb's copy carries only in-frame clones and drops some. The table has over 75,000 clones, around four fifths seen once. V was pared by 2 bases and J by 6 bases, with 18 bases between. This CDR3 region has 16 residues. Germline CDR1 MNHEY, CDR2 SVGAGI. The chain has TRBV6-5 and TRBJ2-3, with TRBD2 as a possible D gene (5 bases). Sequenced material: blood. The source is a man between 25 and 39 years old in good health. The CDR3 spells CASSYGFWTSTDTQYF. The CDR3 DNA reads TGTGCCAGCAGTTACGGTTTCTGGACTTCTACGGATACGCAGTATTTT.